These 29 T cell receptor beta chains share one sample of origin, sequenced in a study of cytomegalovirus exposure and HLA in healthy donors. Amplification used 60 Vbeta primers and 13 Jbeta primers. Sequenced by immunoSEQ multiplex PCR; TCRdb stores in-frame clones only, minus some. The data contain around 140,000 clones, 80% to 90% of them seen just once; the ten biggest clones take up around 5.2%. Material: PBMCs. The receptors shown here come from a woman in her 30s in good health and CMV-seronegative.

The chain links TRBV21-1 to TRBJ2-3; TRBD1 is the table's D call, not checked against the DNA. TRBV21-1 is tagged as a pseudogene. The CDR3 is 12 residues long. The CDR3 DNA is TGTGCCAGCAGCAAAGAACAAGATACGCAGTATTTT. This codes for CASSKEQDTQYF.

The rearrangement links TRBV7-9 to TRBJ1-3; D is unresolved. The CDR3 runs 17 residues. V was cut by 5 bases and J by 0 bases, with 17 bases left in between. The germline gives CDR1 SEHNR, CDR2 FQNEAQ (reference sequence). The CDR3 protein is CASSHSRVSYSGNTIYF. The CDR3 DNA follows: TGTGCCAGCAGCCATAGTCGCGTGAGTTACTCTGGAAACACCATATATTTT.

For this clone: One end of the junction fails to match germline, which may point to a read error. The chain couples TRBV7-2 to TRBJ2-2; 11 bases are shared with TRBD2. Germline assignment: CDR1 SGHTA and CDR2 FQGNSA. The CDR3 sequence is 16 residues long. The CDR3: CASRLAGGLNTGELFF. The CDR3 nucleotides are TGTGCCAGCAGATTAGCGGGGGGGCTGAACACCGGGGAGCTGTTTTTT. Variable domain in full (rest from reference TRBV7-2 and TRBJ2-2): GAGVSQSPSNKVTEKGKDVELRCDPISGHTALYWYRQSLGQGLEFLIYFQGNSAPDKSGLPSDRFSAERTGGSVSTLTIQRTQQEDSAVYLCASRLAGGLNTGELFFGEGSRLTVL.

The J gene is TRBJ2-5, the V gene TRBV7-9; TRBD2 matches 7 bases. The J call may be in error: the DNA end matches TRBJ2-7 better. CDR3 size: 11 residues. CDR1 SEHNR and CDR2 FQNEAQ come from the germline V gene (reference sequence). This CDR3 is CASWGGYEQYF. The CDR3 DNA sequence: TGTGCCAGCTGGGGGGGATACGAGCAGTACTTC.

A single count supports this clone. This same CDR3 is encoded by further DNA sequences in the sample. The CDR3 region has the DNA TGCGCCAGCAGCCGGACAGGGATGAACACTGAAGCTTTCTTT. Translating gives CASSRTGMNTEAFF. The chain links TRBV4-1 to TRBJ1-1; TRBD1 agrees at 8 bases. J lost 0 bases, V lost 4 bases, and 1 base had no gene match. This CDR3 region has 14 residues. Germline V gives CDR1 MGHRA, CDR2 YSYEKL.

In DNA form, the CDR3 reads TGTGCCAGCTCACCAGGGGGACACGGACGCACTGAAGCTTTCTTT. Translated, it gives CASSPGGHGRTEAFF. The chain uses TRBV18 and TRBJ1-1, with D possibly being TRBD1 (6 bases). In germline, CDR1 is KGHSH, CDR2 LQKENI. The CDR3 length is 15 residues. V shed 2 bases and J shed 4 bases, with 14 bases lying between them. The full variable domain, in which reference TRBV18 and TRBJ1-1 provide the parts outside the CDR3, is NAGVMQNPRHLVRRRGQEARLRCSPMKGHSHVYWYRQLPEEGLKFMVYLQKENIIDESGMPKERFSAEFPKEGPSILRIQQVVRGDSAAYFCASSPGGHGRTEAFFGQGTRLTVV.

This chain joins TRBV15 and TRBJ1-4; D might be TRBD1 (6 bases). The CDR3 has 14 amino acids. Trimming stripped 4 bases from V and 6 bases from J, with 12 bases between. Looked up from germline, CDR1 is LNHNV and CDR2 is YYDKDF (reference sequence). The CDR3 DNA follows: TGTGCCACCAGCAAGGGGGGGTCGTATGAAAAACTGTTTTTT. The encoded protein is CATSKGGSYEKLFF.

This clone was detected a few times. J is TRBJ2-5 and V is TRBV4-3, with 7 bases that match TRBD1. Per the germline V gene, CDR1 is LGHNA and CDR2 is YSLEER. V shed 4 bases, J shed 8 bases, and the junction held 7 bases outside the gene matches. The CDR3 covers 13 residues. This CDR3 reads CASSLDRVRTQYF. CDR3 DNA sequence: TGCGCCAGCAGCCTAGACAGGGTTCGCACCCAGTACTTC.

The genes are TRBV28 and TRBJ2-1; 9 bases are shared with TRBD1. CDR3 length: 15 residues. V gave up 6 bases and J gave up 2 bases; unmatched junction bases: 5. Germline-derived CDR1 and CDR2 are MDHEN and SYDVKM. CDR3 region: CASSFGTGPYNEQFF. CDR3 in DNA: TGTGCCAGCAGCTTCGGGACAGGGCCCTACAATGAGCAGTTCTTC.

This clone was observed a single time. This chain links TRBV15 with TRBJ2-7; 13 bases fit TRBD2. The length of the CDR3 is 16 residues. V lost 5 bases, J lost 2 bases, and 6 bases stayed unmatched. CDR1 is LNHNV and CDR2 is YYDKDF in the germline V gene (reference sequence). This chain's CDR3 is CATSSGLAGPTYEQYF. CDR3 DNA: TGTGCCACCAGCTCGGGACTAGCGGGGCCCACCTACGAGCAGTACTTC.

The CDR3 spells CASSRQGNEQFF. The CDR3 DNA follows: TGTGCCAGCAGCCGGCAGGGCAATGAGCAGTTCTTC. The chain recombines TRBV27 with TRBJ2-1, with D maybe TRBD1 (5 bases). The CDR3 has 12 amino acids. CDR1 is MNHEY, CDR2 SMNVEV, per germline (reference sequence). V gave up 6 bases and J gave up 6 bases, with 9 bases separating them.

This clone appeared once. The V gene is TRBV7-2, the J gene TRBJ2-7, with a weak D call TRBD1 (6 bases). The CDR3 sequence is 16 residues long. CDR1 is SGHTA and CDR2 is FQGNSA in the germline V gene. Deletions cut 0 bases from V and 3 bases from J, with 15 bases between. The CDR3 DNA sequence: TGTGCCAGCAGCTTAGCGGAGACACAGGGTTTCTACGAGCAGTACTTC. This sequence encodes CASSLAETQGFYEQYF.

The chain uses TRBV19 and TRBJ2-1; maybe TRBD2 (6 bases). Trimming pared 2 bases from V and 6 bases from J, leaving 26 bases between. The CDR3 is 19 residues long. Germline V CDR1 and CDR2: LNHDA, SQIVND (reference sequence). In DNA form, the CDR3 reads TGTGCCAGTAGTATAAGAAAGGGAGTTAGGACTACAGCTAGCAATGAGCAGTTCTTC. Its protein is CASSIRKGVRTTASNEQFF. The full variable domain, rest sourced from reference TRBV19 and TRBJ2-1, is DGGITQSPKYLFRKEGQNVTLSCEQNLNHDAMYWYRQDPGQGLRLIYYSQIVNDFQKGDIAEGYSVSREKKESFPLTVTSAQKNPTAFYLCASSIRKGVRTTASNEQFFGPGTRLTVL.

J is TRBJ1-2 and V is TRBV7-9; tentatively, D is TRBD1 (5 bases). Per germline, CDR1 SEHNR and CDR2 FQNEAQ (reference sequence). Trimming cost V 0 bases and J 8 bases, with 22 bases left between them. The CDR3 covers 17 residues. The CDR3 protein is CASSLADSRQTAWGYTF. In nucleotides, the CDR3 is TGTGCCAGCAGCTTAGCCGATTCACGACAGACGGCTTGGGGCTACACCTTC. The complete variable domain, with remaining parts taken from reference TRBV7-9 and TRBJ1-2, reads DTGVSQNPRHKITKRGQNVTFRCDPISEHNRLYWYRQTLGQGPEFLTYFQNEAQLEKSRLLSDRFSAERPKGSFSTLEIQRTEQGDSAMYLCASSLADSRQTAWGYTFGSGTRLTVV.

The V and J genes are TRBV7-9 and TRBJ2-7; 11 positions match TRBD2. This CDR3 is built from 14 residues. The V and J ends lost 2 bases and 4 bases, in that order; junction bases with no gene match: 1. Germline CDR1 is SEHNR and CDR2 is FQNEAQ (reference sequence). CDR3 amino acids: CASSLLAGGYEQYF. CDR3 nucleotide sequence: TGTGCCAGCAGCTTACTAGCGGGGGGTTACGAGCAGTACTTC.

This chain uses TRBV29-1 with TRBJ2-3, with D perhaps TRBD1 (6 bases). CDR1 is SQVTM and CDR2 is ANQGSEA in the germline V gene. The CDR3 totals 13 residues. The V end lost 7 bases, the J end lost 0 bases, and 11 bases lay between the germline ends. CDR3 bases: TGCAGCGCAGGGACATCTAGCACAGATACGCAGTATTTT. Protein product: CSAGTSSTDTQYF.

The V call is TRBV28, the J call TRBJ2-3; perhaps TRBD2 as D (5 bases). With 9 bases removed from V and 1 base from J, the gap between germline ends came to 14 bases. Germline assignment: CDR1 MDHEN and CDR2 SYDVKM. CDR3 length: 14 amino acids. The CDR3 nucleotides are TGTGCCAGTGCCCCGGGATCTCGCACAGATACGCAGTATTTT. Protein product: CASAPGSRTDTQYF.

This chain joins TRBV7-2 and TRBJ1-3; D gene ambiguous. The V and J ends lost 1 base and 3 bases respectively, with 19 bases between them. CDR3 length: 18 residues. Germline V gene lookup returns CDR1 SGHTA and CDR2 FQGNSA. CDR3 coding DNA: TGTGCCAGCAGCTTAGTTGTGGGCGGGCTAGGTTTTGGAAACACCATATATTTT. Translated: CASSLVVGGLGFGNTIYF.

The chain is built from TRBV7-2 and TRBJ2-7, with D maybe TRBD1 (6 bases). The germline V and J ends were trimmed by 5 bases and 2 bases, with 13 bases remaining between them. The length of the CDR3 is 14 residues. The germline gives CDR1 SGHTA, CDR2 FQGNSA. DNA of the CDR3: TGTGCCAGCAGCGCCAGGGGCCAGACCTACGAGCAGTACTTC. This codes for CASSARGQTYEQYF.

This chain links TRBV5-5 with TRBJ1-4, with TRBD1 matching 9 bases. The ends lost 4 bases at V and 4 bases at J; junction bases unmatched: 5. This CDR3 is built from 15 residues. The germline gives CDR1 SGHKS, CDR2 YYEKEE (reference sequence). CDR3 sequence (DNA): TGTGCCAGCAGCGGCCGGACAGGGGTTAATGAAAAACTGTTTTTT. It is translated as CASSGRTGVNEKLFF.

The chain combines TRBV7-7 with TRBJ2-5, with D hard to call. CDR3 length: 13 amino acids. Germline-derived CDR1 and CDR2 are SSHAT and FNYEAQ (reference sequence). V shed 5 bases and J shed 1 base, with 8 bases lying between them. The CDR3 loop reads CASSLGFQETQYF. CDR3 nucleotides: TGTGCCAGCAGCCTCGGGTTCCAAGAGACCCAGTACTTC.

On this clone: Other DNA sequences from this sample encode an identical CDR3 as well. The CDR3 sequence is CAWSVPGLAGTNEQFF. As DNA, the CDR3 is TGTGCCTGGAGTGTGCCGGGACTAGCGGGAACTAATGAGCAGTTCTTC. This chain uses TRBV30 with TRBJ2-1; TRBD2 matches 13 bases. There are 16 residues in the CDR3. Germline values: CDR1 GTSNPN, CDR2 SVGIG (reference sequence). The trim removed 0 bases at V and 7 bases at J, leaving 6 bases unmatched.

J is TRBJ2-1 and V is TRBV7-2, with 8 nucleotides matching TRBD2. V was pared by 4 bases and J by 2 bases, with 1 base of the junction left unmatched. The CDR3 loop spans 14 amino acids. CDR1 is SGHTA and CDR2 is FQGNSA in the germline V gene. DNA of the CDR3: TGTGCCAGCAGCTCCGGGGGGGCCTACAATGAGCAGTTCTTC. Its translation is CASSSGGAYNEQFF.

The chain joins TRBV28 to TRBJ2-3; 13 bases agree with TRBD2. The CDR3 totals 15 residues. With V trimmed by 8 bases and J by 5 bases, 7 bases remained unmatched. CDR1 is MDHEN and CDR2 is SYDVKM in the germline V gene. Here the CDR3 reads CASCTSGRALDTQYF. The CDR3 coding sequence is TGTGCCAGCTGCACTAGCGGGAGGGCCTTAGATACGCAGTATTTT.

This chain joins TRBV28 and TRBJ1-3; 8 bases align to TRBD1. The length of the CDR3 is 18 residues. V was pared by 2 bases and J by 4 bases, with 13 bases of the junction left unmatched. Germline CDR1 and CDR2: MDHEN and SYDVKM. The CDR3 DNA reads TGTGCCAGCAGTTTAAGCCTCCCACCAGGGGGCTGGGGAAACACCATATATTTT. This gives the protein CASSLSLPPGGWGNTIYF.

The gene calls are TRBV7-8 and TRBJ1-3, with D tentatively TRBD1 (5 bases). CDR3 length: 16 amino acids. V shed 1 base and J shed 4 bases, with 14 bases lying between them. The V gene's germline CDR1 is SGHVS and CDR2 FQNEAQ. CDR3 sequence (DNA): TGTGCCAGCAGCTTAGAGATAGGGGCGCGGGGAAACACCATATATTTT. It encodes CASSLEIGARGNTIYF.

This clone was seen a few times. The V gene is TRBV29-1, the J gene TRBJ1-1, with a possible D match to TRBD1 (6 bases). CDR1 and CDR2 (germline): SQVTM, ANQGSEA. The CDR3 runs 15 residues. V was clipped by 5 bases and J by 1 base, with 17 bases between them. CDR3 DNA sequence: TGCAGCGTTAACAGGGCTGCGGCTGAGAACACTGAAGCTTTCTTT. It is translated as CSVNRAAAENTEAFF.

The rearrangement links TRBV9 to TRBJ1-6, with 8 bases identical to TRBD1. From germline, CDR1 is SGDLS and CDR2 YYNGEE. V lost 4 bases and J lost 7; bases outside the gene matches: 16. This CDR3 has 18 amino acids. This CDR3 is CASSSRTGHPWDNSPLHF. The CDR3 region has the DNA TGTGCCAGCAGCTCCAGGACAGGGCACCCTTGGGACAATTCACCCCTCCACTTT.

This clone has only one observation. The rearrangement uses TRBV27 and TRBJ2-1, with D possibly TRBD1 on 5 matching bases. CDR1 MNHEY and CDR2 SMNVEV come from the germline V gene (reference sequence). Trimming left V 3 bases short and J 0 bases short, with 12 bases between. The CDR3 extends over 16 amino acids. The DNA of the CDR3 is TGTGCCAGCAGTTTTTCAGGGCTACTCTCCTACAATGAGCAGTTCTTC. Translating it yields CASSFSGLLSYNEQFF.